The 18 T cell receptor beta chains given below trace back to one sample, sequenced in a study of cytomegalovirus exposure and HLA in healthy donors (dated by TCRdb to about 2017). The library was obtained by the immunoSEQ multiplex PCR assay. A mixture of 60 forward primers for TCR Vbeta segments and 13 reverse primers for TCR Jbeta segments was used in the multiplex PCR. TCRdb obtained this table from immuneACCESS and retained in-frame rearrangements with V and J assigned. These tables miss some clones; where compared with another copy, unresolved V genes account for less than half of the shortfall, and the remainder is unexplained. A total of just over 65,000 clones appear in this sample, 80% to 90% of them only once. In total, the top ten clones hold around 7% of the sample. The sequencing sample was made of PBMCs. The receptors originated from a human donor in good health.

This chain joins TRBV19 and TRBJ1-1, with D uncertain. Per the germline V gene, CDR1 is LNHDA and CDR2 is SQIVND (reference sequence). CDR3 length: 16 amino acids. V lost 7 bases to trimming and J lost 1 base, with 19 bases between them. The CDR3 reads CASTFRGSVQNTEAFF. In DNA, the CDR3 is TGTGCCAGTACCTTCAGAGGGAGCGTACAGAACACTGAAGCTTTCTTT.

The chain recombines TRBV6-1 with TRBJ1-2; 7 bases align to TRBD1. CDR3 length: 16 amino acids. The V gene's germline CDR1 is MNHNS and CDR2 SASEGT. Germline trimming cut 2 bases from V and 1 base from J; bases unmatched to any gene: 7. The chain's CDR3 is CASSEPLTGLNYGYTF. The DNA of the CDR3 is TGTGCCAGCAGTGAACCCTTGACAGGGCTTAACTATGGCTACACCTTC.

CDR3 amino acids: CSVEEAELAGGLADTQYF. The CDR3, as DNA: TGCAGCGTTGAAGAGGCGGAACTAGCGGGGGGGCTTGCAGATACGCAGTATTTT. This chain uses TRBV29-1 with TRBJ2-3; TRBD2 matches 13 bases. This CDR3 spans 18 amino acids. V gave up 0 bases and J gave up 4 bases; unmatched junction bases: 10. The germline V gene encodes CDR1 SQVTM and CDR2 ANQGSEA.

The gene calls are TRBV20-1 and TRBJ2-7, with D unclear. The V gene lost 1 base and the J gene lost 5 bases, with 6 bases spanning the gap. The CDR3 has 11 residues. From germline, CDR1 is DFQATT and CDR2 SNEGSKA (reference sequence). CDR3 bases: TGCAGTGCTAGAGTCCTAGACGAGCAGTACTTC. This encodes CSARVLDEQYF.

This clone was detected only once. The rearrangement links TRBV2 to TRBJ1-5, with 7 bases identical to TRBD1. Trimming at V came to 6 bases and at J to 3 bases, leaving 5 bases not matched to a gene. The CDR3 has 14 residues. Germline lookup yields CDR1 SNHLY and CDR2 FYNNEI. The CDR3 nucleotides are TGTGCCAGCAGAGGGGACAGTTACAATCAGCCCCAGCATTTT. Translating gives CASRGDSYNQPQHF.

The J gene is TRBJ1-6, the V gene TRBV4-1; D is unresolved. The length of the CDR3 is 13 residues. CDR1 is MGHRA and CDR2 is YSYEKL in the germline V gene. Trimming took 0 bases from V and 12 from J, leaving 9 bases between them. CDR3: CASSQDGVRPLHF. CDR3 nucleotide sequence: TGCGCCAGCAGCCAAGATGGAGTTAGACCCCTCCACTTT.

The chain uses TRBV5-6 and TRBJ1-1; 9 positions agree with TRBD1. J gave up 2 bases and V 1 base, and 9 bases lay outside the gene matches. Germline loops: CDR1 SGHDT, CDR2 YYEEEE. This CDR3 region has 17 residues. The DNA of the CDR3 is TGTGCCAGCAGCTTGCTTCTGGACAGGGGACTAAACACTGAAGCTTTCTTT. This gives the protein CASSLLLDRGLNTEAFF.

The V and J genes are TRBV5-4 and TRBJ2-1; 7 bases match TRBD2. CDR1 SGHNT and CDR2 YYREEE come from the germline V gene (reference sequence). The CDR3 runs to 15 residues. J lost 2 bases, V lost 4 bases, and 6 bases had no gene match. The CDR3 is CASSISGHAYNEQFF. CDR3 nucleotide sequence: TGTGCCAGCAGCATTAGCGGGCACGCCTACAATGAGCAGTTCTTC.

The chain employs TRBV2 and TRBJ2-5; 8 nucleotides line up with TRBD2. The CDR3 is 14 residues long. Germline V CDR1 and CDR2: SNHLY, FYNNEI. V gave up 6 bases and J gave up 5 bases; unmatched junction bases: 8. CDR3 sequence: CASRYTSGGETQYF. In DNA, the CDR3 is TGTGCCAGCAGATACACCTCGGGGGGGGAGACCCAGTACTTC.

The V call is TRBV5-4, the J call TRBJ1-3; 7 bases are a match to TRBD1. V dropped 4 bases and J dropped 0; count of bases not matched to a gene: 13. The length of the CDR3 is 18 residues. Germline CDR1 and CDR2: SGHNT and YYREEE (reference sequence). This CDR3 reads CASSPGQPRPDSGNTIYF. The CDR3 nucleotides read TGTGCCAGCAGCCCGGGACAGCCCAGGCCGGACTCTGGAAACACCATATATTTT. The full variable domain, rest sourced from reference TRBV5-4 and TRBJ1-3, is ETGVTQSPTHLIKTRGQQVTLRCSSQSGHNTVSWYQQALGQGPQFIFQYYREEENGRGNFPPRFSGLQFPNYSSELNVNALELDDSALYLCASSPGQPRPDSGNTIYFGEGSWLTVV.

The rearrangement uses TRBV2 and TRBJ1-6, with D possibly matching TRBD1 (5 bases). The CDR3 contains 15 residues. V lost 10 bases and J lost 5, with 18 bases in between. CDR1 is SNHLY and CDR2 is FYNNEI in the germline V gene. In DNA, the CDR3 is TGTGCCACCGGTCAGGGCCGGGCCCATAATTCACCCCTCCACTTT. It yields the protein CATGQGRAHNSPLHF.

This clone was seen a single time. The chain uses TRBV25-1 and TRBJ1-1; D ambiguous. This CDR3 has 12 amino acids. V was trimmed by 4 bases and J by 8 bases, leaving 11 bases between them. Germline-derived CDR1 and CDR2 are MGHDK and SYGVNS. Here the CDR3 reads CASSGGLFEAFF. The CDR3 nucleotides are TGTGCCAGCAGTGGTGGACTTTTCGAAGCTTTCTTT. Combining the CDR3 with reference TRBV25-1 and TRBJ1-1 gives the whole variable domain EADIYQTPRYLVIGTGKKITLECSQTMGHDKMYWYQQDPGMELHLIHYSYGVNSTEKGDLSSESTVSRIRTEHFPLTLESARPSHTSQYLCASSGGLFEAFFGQGTRLTVV.

The rearrangement joins TRBV29-1 to TRBJ2-7; no clear D gene. CDR1 is SQVTM and CDR2 is ANQGSEA in the germline V gene. The CDR3 consists of 13 residues. Trimming shortened V by 4 bases and J by 2 bases, and 12 bases separated the two germline ends. The CDR3 region is CSVVAGSTYEQYF. The CDR3 bases are TGCAGCGTTGTGGCAGGATCCACCTACGAGCAGTACTTC.

This rearrangement joins TRBV19 to TRBJ2-7, with D maybe TRBD2 (5 bases). Trimming removed 0 bases at V and 3 bases at J, with 15 bases between. The CDR3 has 16 residues. In germline, CDR1 is LNHDA, CDR2 SQIVND (reference sequence). CDR3 coding DNA: TGTGCCAGTAGTATAGACCCCCGACGGGGATACTACGAGCAGTACTTC. Translating gives CASSIDPRRGYYEQYF.

The J gene is TRBJ1-1, the V gene TRBV11-2; a weak D match, TRBD1 (5 bases). The CDR3 loop spans 19 amino acids. Trimming shortened V by 5 bases and J by 2 bases, and 27 bases separated the two germline ends. Germline lookup yields CDR1 SGHAT and CDR2 FQNNGV. CDR3 sequence reads: CASSPLSLGVGTPNTEAFF. DNA for the CDR3: TGTGCCAGCAGCCCACTGTCGTTGGGTGTGGGGACTCCTAACACTGAAGCTTTCTTT.

The chain recombines TRBV25-1 with TRBJ2-5, with TRBD2 matching over 7 bases. The CDR3 is 13 residues long. J lost 1 base, V lost 8 bases, and 4 bases had no gene match. Germline lookup yields CDR1 MGHDK and CDR2 SYGVNS. CDR3 amino acids: CASLSGTQETQYF. CDR3 DNA sequence: TGTGCCAGCCTCAGCGGGACCCAAGAGACCCAGTACTTC.

CDR3 coding DNA: TGTGCCAGCAGCTTAGGTAGTTACCAAGAGACCCAGTACTTC. Its protein product is CASSLGSYQETQYF. The gene calls are TRBV7-9 and TRBJ2-5; D is ambiguous. V was pared by 1 base and J by 0 bases, with 6 bases between. CDR3 size: 14 residues. The germline gives CDR1 SEHNR, CDR2 FQNEAQ (reference sequence).

The chain employs TRBV29-1 and TRBJ2-3, with 14 positions matching TRBD2. The CDR3 has 15 amino acids. Trimming took 8 bases from V and 2 from J; bases not matched to a gene: 6. The V gene's germline CDR1 is SQVTM and CDR2 ANQGSEA. CDR3 bases: TGCAGCTCCTGGACTAGCGGGGGGATCACAGATACGCAGTATTTT. This gives the protein CSSWTSGGITDTQYF.